Each of the 30 T cell receptor beta chains below was sequenced from the same sample in a study of CD8+CD57+ T cells in acquired aplastic anemia. Profiling of TCR beta VDJ combinations and CDR3 sequences used genomic DNA as template. Using its own MiXCR run on the reads, TCRdb lists one record per CDR3 protein. The table records 150,000 to 180,000 distinct CDR3 sequences, around half of them present only once. Patients picked for sequencing had shown CD8+CD57+ cell expansion detected by flow cytometry. The sequencing input was sorted CD4+, CD8+, or CD8+CD57+ T cells (not recorded which) from PBMCs. The receptors derive from a human donor with aplastic anemia.

This chain joins TRBV19 and TRBJ2-5, with 8 bases matching TRBD2. CDR1 and CDR2 from the germline V gene are LNHDA and SQIVND (reference sequence). This CDR3 is built from 14 residues. The trim removed 4 bases at V and 7 bases at J, leaving 8 bases unmatched. For the CDR3, the DNA is TGTGCCAGTAGTACAGGGCCCCGGGGGGGGACCCAGTACTTC. Translation: CASSTGPRGGTQYF.

The chain employs TRBV20-1 and TRBJ2-7; D is undetermined. The CDR3 runs 14 residues. Germline V lookup: CDR1 DFQATT, CDR2 SNEGSKA (reference sequence). Trimming removed 1 base from V and 0 bases from J, with 10 bases in between. CDR3 bases: TGCAGTGCTAGAGCTGGGTCCTCCTCCTACGAGCAGTACGTC. Translating it yields CSARAGSSSYEQYV.

This clonotype was counted at least ten times. J is TRBJ2-3 and V is TRBV6-5, with D unclear. In germline, CDR1 is MNHEY, CDR2 SVGAGI. Trimming took 0 bases from V and 9 from J, leaving 10 bases between them. CDR3 size: 13 residues. The CDR3 loop reads CASSYSTYWTQYF. The CDR3, as DNA: TGTGCCAGCAGTTACTCGACTTACTGGACGCAGTATTTT.

This chain connects TRBV2 to TRBJ2-3; 11 nucleotides agree with TRBD2. The CDR3 extends over 16 amino acids. With 6 bases clipped from V and 0 bases from J, the junction kept 5 bases outside the gene matches. Looked up from germline, CDR1 is SNHLY and CDR2 is FYNNEI. The CDR3 here is CASSTLAGGSTDTQYF. The DNA of the CDR3 is TGTGCCAGCAGCACCCTAGCGGGGGGCAGCACAGATACGCAGTATTTT.

This chain links TRBV19 with TRBJ1-2; the D is unclear. V lost 1 base and J 7 bases, leaving 7 bases between the germline ends. The germline CDR1 and CDR2 sequences are LNHDA and SQIVND (reference sequence). The CDR3 sequence is 12 residues long. Here the CDR3 DNA reads TGTGCCAGTAGTATAGTGTCCGGTGGCTACACCTTC. Its translation: CASSIVSGGYTF.

CDR3: CASSIRETGGYEQYF. DNA for the CDR3: TGTGCCAGTAGTATTAGGGAGACAGGGGGCTACGAGCAGTACTTC. The chain couples TRBV19 to TRBJ2-7; 9 bases match TRBD1. V trimming: 3 bases; J trimming: 3 bases; junction bases outside the gene matches: 6. The CDR3 length is 15 residues. In germline, CDR1 is LNHDA, CDR2 SQIVND (reference sequence).

Many counts were recorded for this clonotype. CDR3 residues: CASSPSSGRSSYEQYF. The CDR3 nucleotides are TGTGCCAGCAGTCCCAGTTCCGGGCGGAGCTCCTACGAGCAGTACTTC. The gene calls are TRBV6-1 and TRBJ2-7, with D unclear. There are 16 residues in the CDR3. V gave up 5 bases and J gave up 0 bases, with 17 bases separating them. CDR1 is MNHNS, CDR2 SASEGT, per germline.

CDR3 amino acids: CASRTSGTEAFF. The CDR3 DNA sequence: TGTGCCAGCAGAACTTCGGGGACTGAAGCTTTCTTT. This chain joins TRBV10-3 and TRBJ1-1, with D hard to call. There are 12 residues in the CDR3. Trimming removed 10 bases at V and 5 bases at J, with 14 bases between. Germline CDR1 and CDR2: ENHRY and SYGVKD.

The J gene is TRBJ2-1, the V gene TRBV7-3, with D possibly called TRBD1 or TRBD2 (5 bases each). CDR3 length: 12 amino acids. Germline V lookup: CDR1 SGHTA, CDR2 FQGTGA. The germline V and J ends were trimmed by 5 bases and 9 bases, with 11 bases remaining between them. The CDR3 reads CASSRPRGEQFF. In nucleotides, the CDR3 is TGTGCCAGCAGCCGCCCGAGGGGTGAGCAGTTCTTC.

In this sample, this clonotype turned up once. The rearrangement joins TRBV15 to TRBJ1-5; no reliable D call. Trimming left V 0 bases short and J 1 base short, with 4 bases between. Germline assignment: CDR1 LNHNV and CDR2 YYDKDF (reference sequence). The CDR3 extends over 14 amino acids. Here the CDR3 DNA reads TGTGCCACCAGCAGAGACAGGAGCAATCAGCCCCAGCATTTT. Its translation is CATSRDRSNQPQHF.

The chain carries TRBV19 and TRBJ2-6; D is undetermined. Germline-derived CDR1 and CDR2 are LNHDA and SQIVND (reference sequence). This CDR3 comprises 16 residues. With 7 bases removed from V and 0 bases from J, the gap between germline ends came to 13 bases. This CDR3 reads CASTIGANSGANVLTF. CDR3 nucleotide sequence: TGTGCCAGTACTATTGGAGCTAACTCTGGGGCCAACGTCCTGACTTTC.

The chain combines TRBV24-1 with TRBJ2-5; tentative D call: TRBD2 (7 bases). The germline V gene encodes CDR1 KGHDR and CDR2 SFDVKD. There are 14 residues in the CDR3. The V end lost 1 base, the J end lost 10 bases, and 15 bases lay between the germline ends. This chain's CDR3 is CATSDFNGGGVQYF. For the CDR3, the DNA is TGTGCCACCAGTGATTTTAACGGCGGGGGCGTCCAGTACTTC.

The chain links TRBV20-1 to TRBJ2-7, with D perhaps given as TRBD1 or TRBD2 (6 bases each). Near its end, the DNA agrees better with TRBJ2-1, so the J call may be wrong. Germline lookup yields CDR1 DFQATT and CDR2 SNEGSKA (reference sequence). The CDR3 has 17 residues. DNA for the CDR3: TGCAGTGCTCGTCAGAGTGGGCGTGGGGGGCGTGACAATGAGCAGTTCTTC. Protein product: CSARQSGRGGRDNEQFF.

There are a few counts of this clonotype. A much larger clone lies a single base off, so this may be a read error. The missing conserved phenylalanine or tryptophan at the end of this CDR3 makes a read error likely. The J gene is TRBJ1-2, the V gene TRBV5-4, with D possibly being TRBD1 (5 bases). Germline V gives CDR1 SGHNT, CDR2 YYREEE (reference sequence). The CDR3 extends over 13 amino acids. With 3 bases removed from V and 6 bases from J, the gap between germline ends came to 12 bases. The CDR3 loop is CASSWRGADGYTI. The CDR3 DNA reads TGTGCCAGCAGCTGGAGGGGCGCGGATGGCTACACCATC.

The chain employs TRBV24-1 and TRBJ1-5; maybe TRBD1 (6 bases). CDR3 length: 14 amino acids. The germline CDR1 and CDR2 sequences are KGHDR and SFDVKD. V was pared by 3 bases and J by 7 bases, with 12 bases between. The DNA for the CDR3 is TGTGCCACCAGTGATCCAGGGGTAGGGCAGCCCCAGCATTTT. Translated: CATSDPGVGQPQHF.

The rearrangement uses TRBV7-9 and TRBJ2-5, with 8 bases aligning to TRBD1. The germline gives CDR1 SEHNR, CDR2 FQNEAQ (reference sequence). CDR3 size: 14 residues. Unmatched junction bases numbered 5, after V lost 3 bases and J lost 5 bases. The CDR3 coding sequence is TGTGCCAGCAGCTTCGTGACAGGGGACGAGACCCAGTACTTC. Translated, it gives CASSFVTGDETQYF.

This clonotype was observed a handful of times. The chain is built from TRBV10-3 and TRBJ1-3, with D perhaps TRBD1 (6 bases). Looked up from germline, CDR1 is ENHRY and CDR2 is SYGVKD. There are 16 residues in the CDR3. The V end lost 0 bases, the J end lost 3 bases, and 12 bases lay between the germline ends. DNA of the CDR3: TGTGCCATCAGTGAGTCAGGAGAGGGGGTTGGAAACACCATATATTTT. Its protein is CAISESGEGVGNTIYF.

By its share, this clonotype is medium-sized. This rearrangement joins TRBV2 to TRBJ1-3; unclear D gene. The CDR3 length is 14 residues. Germline lookup yields CDR1 SNHLY and CDR2 FYNNEI. The V gene lost 2 bases and the J gene lost 4 bases, with 9 bases spanning the gap. CDR3 DNA sequence: TGTGCCAGCAGTGAATCTTCATCCGGAAACACCATATATTTT. It is translated as CASSESSSGNTIYF.

This clonotype was recorded many times. V usage is TRBV7-6 and J usage is TRBJ1-3, with 11 bases identical to TRBD1. This CDR3 region has 16 residues. Germline loops: CDR1 SGHVS, CDR2 FNYEAQ. With V trimmed by 5 bases and J by 3 bases, 6 bases remained unmatched. The CDR3 loop is CASSRGQGAVGNTIYF. The CDR3 DNA is TGTGCCAGCAGCCGCGGACAGGGGGCAGTTGGAAACACCATATATTTT.

The V call is TRBV19, the J call TRBJ1-5; 8 bases align to TRBD1. CDR1 is LNHDA, CDR2 SQIVND, per germline (reference sequence). The V segment lost 8 bases and the J segment 6 bases; nucleotides outside the gene matches: 0. There are 11 residues in the CDR3. The DNA for the CDR3 is TGTGCCAGTGGACAGGGTCAGCCCCAGCATTTT. Its translation is CASGQGQPQHF.

V is TRBV9 and J is TRBJ1-2; no firm D call. CDR3 size: 13 residues. Germline V gene sequence: CDR1 SGDLS, CDR2 YYNGEE. Trimming took 0 bases from V and 8 from J, leaving 11 bases between them. CDR3 bases: TGTGCCAGCAGCGTAGGGGGAGGGCAGGGCTACACCTTC. Translated, it gives CASSVGGGQGYTF.

This clonotype qualifies as medium-sized. For the CDR3, the DNA is TGTGCCAGTAGTTTAGGTTCACGTCAGCCCCAGCATTTT. Translated: CASSLGSRQPQHF. This chain joins TRBV19 and TRBJ1-5; D is uncertain. Trimming pared 5 bases from V and 6 bases from J, leaving 11 bases between. The CDR3 consists of 13 residues. Germline lookup yields CDR1 LNHDA and CDR2 SQIVND (reference sequence).

As regards this clonotype: This may stem from a read error, because a much larger clone lies one nucleotide away. The chain recombines TRBV6-5 with TRBJ2-5; 10 nucleotides match TRBD2. CDR3 length: 17 residues. Germline V lookup: CDR1 MNHEY, CDR2 SVGAGI. Trimming cost V 4 bases and J 0 bases; bases outside gene matches: 8. CDR3 nucleotide sequence: TGTGCCAGCAGTTGCACCTCACTAGCGGGGCACCAAGAGACCCAGTACTTC. Translated: CASSCTSLAGHQETQYF.

The sample holds a few counts of this clonotype. In nucleotides, the CDR3 is TGTGCCAGCAGCATGAGACTAAGTGGAGATACGCAGTATTTT. It encodes CASSMRLSGDTQYF. This chain connects TRBV7-9 to TRBJ2-3, with D possibly matching TRBD2 (5 bases). Germline V gene data show CDR1 as SEHNR and CDR2 as FQNEAQ (reference sequence). The CDR3 consists of 14 residues. The ends were cut back, 5 bases at V and 5 bases at J, with 14 bases in the middle.

This clonotype was observed many times. The CDR3 here is CASSARDRNSPLHF. The CDR3 DNA is TGTGCCAGCAGCGCCCGAGACCGTAATTCACCCCTCCACTTT. This chain joins TRBV9 and TRBJ1-6, with D uncertain. CDR3 length equals 14 residues. Trimming left V 3 bases short and J 6 bases short, with 10 bases between. From germline, CDR1 is SGDLS and CDR2 YYNGEE.

The chain links TRBV29-1 to TRBJ1-1, with D tentatively TRBD1 (6 bases). V was clipped by 3 bases and J by 4 bases, with 9 bases between them. The CDR3 has 12 residues. Germline CDR1 is SQVTM and CDR2 is ANQGSEA. The DNA for the CDR3 is TGCAGCGTTGACAGGGGTCCCACTGAAGCTTTCTTT. As protein: CSVDRGPTEAFF. The complete variable domain, with remaining parts taken from reference TRBV29-1 and TRBJ1-1, reads SAVISQKPSRDICQRGTSLTIQCQVDSQVTMMFWYRQQPGQSLTLIATANQGSEATYESGFVIDKFPISRPNLTFSTLTVSNMSPEDSSIYLCSVDRGPTEAFFGQGTRLTVV.

This clonotype was observed many times. The chain combines TRBV6-5 with TRBJ2-7; D unclear. Trimming took off 0 bases at V and 0 bases at J, with 12 bases between the two ends. The CDR3 runs 16 residues. In germline, CDR1 is MNHEY, CDR2 SVGAGI. The CDR3 spells CASSYSRQKASYEQYF. CDR3 nucleotide sequence: TGTGCCAGCAGTTACTCAAGACAAAAAGCCTCCTACGAGCAGTACTTC.

The table lists this clonotype with a few counts. The J gene is TRBJ1-5, the V gene TRBV24-1; 7 nucleotides agree with TRBD1. From germline, CDR1 is KGHDR and CDR2 SFDVKD. Unmatched junction bases numbered 6, after V lost 2 bases and J lost 3 bases. The CDR3 is made up of 16 amino acids. This CDR3 reads CATSDSRTGVNQPQHF. CDR3 bases: TGTGCCACCAGTGATTCACGTACAGGGGTCAATCAGCCCCAGCATTTT.

The chain uses TRBV29-1 and TRBJ2-5; D is unresolved. The CDR3 has 13 residues. V was clipped by 1 base and J by 4 bases, with 10 bases between them. Germline V gene sequence: CDR1 SQVTM, CDR2 ANQGSEA. The CDR3 DNA reads TGCAGCGTTGAAGGGCTCAGTCGAGAGACCCAGTACTTC. Its protein product is CSVEGLSRETQYF.

This clonotype was detected ten times or more. The V and J genes are TRBV10-3 and TRBJ2-7; possibly TRBD1 for D (5 bases). CDR3 length equals 14 residues. Germline V gene lookup returns CDR1 ENHRY and CDR2 SYGVKD. V gave up 11 bases and J gave up 0 bases, with 17 bases separating them. This CDR3 reads CASQQDEASYEQYF. The CDR3 DNA sequence: TGTGCCTCACAACAGGACGAGGCCTCCTACGAGCAGTACTTC.